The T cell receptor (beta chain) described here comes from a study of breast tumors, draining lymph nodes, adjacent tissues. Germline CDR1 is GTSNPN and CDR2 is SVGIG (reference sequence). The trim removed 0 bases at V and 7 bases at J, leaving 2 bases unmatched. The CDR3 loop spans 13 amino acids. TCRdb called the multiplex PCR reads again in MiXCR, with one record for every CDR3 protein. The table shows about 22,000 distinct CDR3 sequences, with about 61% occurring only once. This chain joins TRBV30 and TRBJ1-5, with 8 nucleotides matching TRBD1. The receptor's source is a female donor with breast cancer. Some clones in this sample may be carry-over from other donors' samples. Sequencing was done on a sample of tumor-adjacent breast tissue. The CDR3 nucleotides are TGTGCCTGGAGTGTACAGGGGGGCCAGCCCCAGCATTTT. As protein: CAWSVQGGQPQHF. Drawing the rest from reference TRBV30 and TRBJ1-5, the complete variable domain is SQTIHQWPATLVQPVGSPLSLECTVEGTSNPNLYWYRQAAGRGLQLLFYSVGIGQISSEVPQNLSASRPQDRQFILSSKKLLLSDSGFYLCAWSVQGGQPQHFGDGTRLSIL.